One sample yielded the 3 T cell receptor beta chains listed below, sequenced in a study of human T cells and chemical hapten exposure. Time point denoted: patch test 2, 6 weeks after DPC sensitization. Described treatment: therapeutic diphenylcyclopropenone sensitization with weekly scalp DPC. TCRdb re-called the RACE reads through MiXCR, storing one row per CDR3 protein. The sample has about 380,000 distinct CDR3 sequences, about 6.9% seen once. This specimen consisted of whole blood, obtained in connection with sensitization to the hapten diphenylcyclopropenone (DPC). The receptor source for this set is a woman aged 18-29 years with alopecia areata. Some clones in this sample may be carry-over from other donors' samples.

Only a few counts were recorded for this clonotype. The chain couples TRBV20-1 to TRBJ1-6, with a tentative D call TRBD1 (5 bases). The CDR3 spans 14 residues. The germline V gene has CDR1 DFQATT and CDR2 SNEGSKA (reference sequence). V was clipped by 5 bases and J by 1 base, with 9 bases between them. DNA of the CDR3: TGCAGTGCTGTCAGGGATTCCTATAATTCACCCCTCCACTTT. Its translation is CSAVRDSYNSPLHF.

This clonotype was seen more than once but under ten times. CDR3 protein: CASRSGTASYNEQFF. The CDR3 nucleotides read TGTGCCAGCAGATCTGGGACAGCCTCCTACAATGAGCAGTTCTTC. The rearrangement uses TRBV2 and TRBJ2-1, with 7 bases identical to TRBD1. The V and J ends lost 6 bases and 0 bases, in that order; junction bases with no gene match: 5. CDR1 is SNHLY, CDR2 FYNNEI, per germline. This CDR3 has 15 residues.

This clonotype has a count of ten or more. J is TRBJ1-4 and V is TRBV6-5, with D uncertain. The CDR3 covers 13 residues. Trimming took off 6 bases at V and 8 bases at J, with 13 bases between the two ends. The germline V gene encodes CDR1 MNHEY and CDR2 SVGAGI. DNA of the CDR3: TGTGCCAGCAGCCTTATAGGATCGGAAAAACTGTTTTTT. This gives the protein CASSLIGSEKLFF.